This is a list of T cell receptor beta chains from one sample in a study of shared clonotypes between healthy human individuals. Libraries were prepared by immunoSEQ multiplex PCR; TCRdb keeps only in-frame clonotypes and omits some of them. Of about 2 million clones listed, about 94% are singletons. The sample was naive CD8+ T cells sorted from blood. The receptors derive from a man in his late teens or twenties in good health. CDR3s include the opening cysteine and the closing phenylalanine or tryptophan. A D gene is named only where the DNA matches it firmly. Clone size appears in some rows only: once, few, many, or a class for an expanded clone.

D gene: -
J gene: TRBJ1-1
clone size: -
V gene: TRBV11-2
CDR3 DNA: TGTGCCAGCAGCTTAGGGTACGGGCGGAACACTGAAGCTTTCTTT
CDR3 protein: CASSLGYGRNTEAFF

D gene: TRBD2
J gene: TRBJ2-7
clone size: -
V gene: TRBV27
CDR3 DNA: TGTGCCAGCAGTTCCCCGGGACTAGCGGGGGGGCCGGCGTACGAGCAGTACTTC
CDR3 protein: CASSSPGLAGGPAYEQYF

D gene: -
J gene: TRBJ1-1
clone size: -
V gene: TRBV6-5
CDR3 DNA: TGTGCCAGCAGTTACGGGCGGTATACTGAAGCTTTCTTT
CDR3 protein: CASSYGRYTEAFF

D gene: -
J gene: TRBJ2-3
clone size: -
V gene: TRBV6-5
CDR3 DNA: TGTGCCAGCAGTTACTCGGGGGGCGAGGGTACAGATACGCAGTATTTT
CDR3 protein: CASSYSGGEGTDTQYF

D gene: -
J gene: TRBJ2-7
clone size: -
V gene: TRBV29-1
CDR3 DNA: TGCAGCGTTGTGGGCCTAATGGGGAACGAGCAGTACTTC
CDR3 protein: CSVVGLMGNEQYF

D gene: TRBD2
J gene: TRBJ2-1
clone size: -
V gene: TRBV27
CDR3 DNA: TGTGCCAGCAGTGGACCAACTAGCGGGGGGGCCTATGAGCAGTTCTTC
CDR3 protein: CASSGPTSGGAYEQFF

D gene: -
J gene: TRBJ1-2
clone size: -
V gene: TRBV5-1
CDR3 DNA: TGCGCCAGCAGCTTGGAAATCGGACATAGCTATGGCTACACCTTC
CDR3 protein: CASSLEIGHSYGYTF

D gene: -
J gene: TRBJ1-6
clone size: -
V gene: TRBV5-5
CDR3 DNA: TGTGCCAGCAGTCCGCAGGGACTTCCCTACTCCTATAATTCACCCCTCCACTTT
CDR3 protein: CASSPQGLPYSYNSPLHF

D gene: TRBD1
J gene: TRBJ1-1
clone size: -
V gene: TRBV13
CDR3 DNA: TGTGCCAGCAGCCAACCGGGACAGGGCTCGCCTGAAGCTTTCTTT
CDR3 protein: CASSQPGQGSPEAFF

D gene: -
J gene: TRBJ2-7
clone size: once
V gene: TRBV6-5
CDR3 DNA: TGTGCCAGCAGTCACCGGGGGAGGTACTTC
CDR3 protein: CASSHRGRYF

D gene: -
J gene: TRBJ1-2
clone size: few
V gene: TRBV10-3
CDR3 DNA: TGTGCCATCAGTGACTCGACAGCCAACTATGGCTACACCTTC
CDR3 protein: CAISDSTANYGYTF

D gene: -
J gene: TRBJ2-5
clone size: -
V gene: TRBV5-8
CDR3 DNA: TGTGCCAGCAGCACCGGGACGCAAGAGACCCAGTACTTC
CDR3 protein: CASSTGTQETQYF

D gene: -
J gene: TRBJ2-1
clone size: -
V gene: TRBV4-1
CDR3 DNA: TGCGCCAGCAGCCAAGATCCAGGGAACATATACAATGAGCAGTTCTTC
CDR3 protein: CASSQDPGNIYNEQFF

D gene: TRBD2
J gene: TRBJ2-2
clone size: -
V gene: TRBV29-1
CDR3 DNA: TGCAGCGTTGAAGATGAAGGCGGGAGACCGACCGGGGAGCTGTTTTTT
CDR3 protein: CSVEDEGGRPTGELFF

D gene: TRBD2
J gene: TRBJ2-1
clone size: -
V gene: TRBV6-5
CDR3 DNA: TGTGCCAGCAGTTACTCGGGGGGGTCTGAGCAGTTCTTC
CDR3 protein: CASSYSGGSEQFF

D gene: TRBD2
J gene: TRBJ2-3
clone size: -
V gene: TRBV12-5
CDR3 DNA: TGTGCTAGTGGTTTGGGGGGAGGGATCTATAGCACAGATACGCAGTATTTT
CDR3 protein: CASGLGGGIYSTDTQYF

D gene: TRBD2
J gene: TRBJ2-2
clone size: -
V gene: TRBV7-2
CDR3 DNA: TGTGCCAGCAGCTACCCGGCTAGCGGGGGGGCCGGTCAGACCGGGGAGCTGTTTTTT
CDR3 protein: CASSYPASGGAGQTGELFF

D gene: -
J gene: TRBJ1-4
clone size: once
V gene: TRBV6-1
CDR3 DNA: TGTGCCAGCAGTGAAGTGTTTTTAGGGGAAAATGAAAAACTGTTTTTT
CDR3 protein: CASSEVFLGENEKLFF

D gene: -
J gene: TRBJ1-6
clone size: -
V gene: TRBV9
CDR3 DNA: TGTGCCAGCAGCGCTTACCATAATTCACCCCTCCACTTT
CDR3 protein: CASSAYHNSPLHF

D gene: -
J gene: TRBJ2-1
clone size: -
V gene: TRBV4-1
CDR3 DNA: TGCGCCAGCAGCCTGACAGGCTTCGGTGAGCAGTTCTTC
CDR3 protein: CASSLTGFGEQFF

D gene: TRBD1
J gene: TRBJ1-1
clone size: -
V gene: TRBV4-1
CDR3 DNA: TGCGCCAGCAGCCGCTCCCTGACAGGGGACACTGAAGCTTTCTTT
CDR3 protein: CASSRSLTGDTEAFF

D gene: -
J gene: TRBJ2-7
clone size: -
V gene: TRBV7-9
CDR3 DNA: TGTGCCAGCAGCGTTGTTCAGGGGTCCTACGAGCAGTACTTC
CDR3 protein: CASSVVQGSYEQYF

D gene: TRBD1
J gene: TRBJ2-7
clone size: -
V gene: TRBV29-1
CDR3 DNA: TGCAGCGTCCGGACAGGAACTCCCTACGAGCAGTACTTC
CDR3 protein: CSVRTGTPYEQYF

D gene: TRBD1
J gene: TRBJ2-7
clone size: -
V gene: TRBV6-4
CDR3 DNA: TGTGCCAGCACCCTGACAGGGGACCTCCCTAACGAGCAGTACTTC
CDR3 protein: CASTLTGDLPNEQYF

D gene: -
J gene: TRBJ1-1
clone size: -
V gene: TRBV20-1
CDR3 DNA: TGCAGTGCTATATTGAACACTGAAGCTTTCTTT
CDR3 protein: CSAILNTEAFF

D gene: TRBD2
J gene: TRBJ2-3
clone size: -
V gene: TRBV2
CDR3 DNA: TGTGCCAGCAGTGAAGGACCGGGACTAGTCACAGATACGCAGTATTTT
CDR3 protein: CASSEGPGLVTDTQYF

D gene: TRBD2
J gene: TRBJ2-1
clone size: -
V gene: TRBV27
CDR3 DNA: TGTGCCAGCAGTGGCTCCGGGACTAGTTCCTACAATGAGCAGTTCTTC
CDR3 protein: CASSGSGTSSYNEQFF

D gene: -
J gene: TRBJ1-3
clone size: -
V gene: TRBV2
CDR3 DNA: TGTGCCAGCAGTAATATGGGGACTCGGGACACCATATATTTT
CDR3 protein: CASSNMGTRDTIYF

D gene: TRBD2
J gene: TRBJ2-5
clone size: -
V gene: TRBV11-2
CDR3 DNA: TGTGCCAGCAGCTTAGAGGGACTAGCGGGAGCCGGGACGCAAGAGACCCAGTACTTC
CDR3 protein: CASSLEGLAGAGTQETQYF

D gene: -
J gene: TRBJ2-7
clone size: -
V gene: TRBV27
CDR3 DNA: TGTGCCAGCAGTTTTCTTCCGGACAGATCCTACGAGCAGTACTTC
CDR3 protein: CASSFLPDRSYEQYF

D gene: -
J gene: TRBJ2-5
clone size: -
V gene: TRBV27
CDR3 DNA: TGTGCCAGCAAACCGACCGGGACGGAAAAAGAGACCCAGTACTTC
CDR3 protein: CASKPTGTEKETQYF

D gene: -
J gene: TRBJ1-2
clone size: -
V gene: TRBV10-2
CDR3 DNA: TGCGCCAGCAGTGAAGGACATCTTGGCTATGGCTACACCTTC
CDR3 protein: CASSEGHLGYGYTF

D gene: -
J gene: TRBJ2-7
clone size: -
V gene: TRBV7-8
CDR3 DNA: TGTGCCAGCAGCTTAGTTGAGTTAAGCTCCTACGAGCAGTACTTC
CDR3 protein: CASSLVELSSYEQYF

D gene: TRBD2
J gene: TRBJ2-7
clone size: -
V gene: TRBV9
CDR3 DNA: TGTGCCAGCAGCGTAGGTGGGAGGGCGTACGAGCAGTACTTC
CDR3 protein: CASSVGGRAYEQYF

D gene: TRBD2
J gene: TRBJ2-1
clone size: -
V gene: TRBV2
CDR3 DNA: TGTGCCAGCAGTGGTACAGAGGGACTAGCCTTTAGCTCCTACAATGAGCAGTTCTTC
CDR3 protein: CASSGTEGLAFSSYNEQFF